This is a list of T cell receptor beta chains from one sample in a study of control samples from healthy donors and cancer patients. The assay was immunoSEQ multiplex PCR, and TCRdb's table has in-frame clones only and misses some. The sample shows around 130,000 clones, 89% of them seen only once. Sequencing was performed on blood. All receptors come from a man in his forties or fifties in good health. Both conserved end residues are part of each CDR3. Each record gives: V gene, J gene, clone size, D gene, CDR3 length, CDR3 protein, CDR3 DNA. A D gene is named only where the DNA matches it firmly. Size values are once, few and many counts, or a class for expanded clones, and some rows have none.

>TRBV2|TRBJ1-2|NA|NA|10
CASRGTVYTF
TGTGCCAGCAGGGGAACCGTTTACACCTTC
>TRBV27|TRBJ1-5|few|TRBD1|15
CASSTLEGAGQPQHF
TGTGCCAGCAGCACCCTTGAGGGGGCAGGGCAGCCCCAGCATTTT
>TRBV5-6|TRBJ2-2|NA|TRBD1|17
CASSYLGQGPNTGELFF
TGTGCCAGCAGCTACTTAGGACAGGGACCGAACACCGGGGAGCTGTTTTTT
>TRBV3-1/TRBV3-2|TRBJ1-1|NA|NA|14
CASSDLGSNTEAFF
TGTGCCAGCAGCGACCTAGGGTCGAACACTGAAGCTTTCTTT
>TRBV6-5|TRBJ1-2|NA|TRBD1|15
CASRPRQGAPDGYTF
TGTGCCAGCAGACCGAGACAGGGGGCGCCGGATGGCTACACCTTC
>TRBV5-1|TRBJ2-5|once|TRBD1|14
CASSPGQAQETQYF
TGCGCCAGCAGCCCGGGACAGGCCCAAGAGACCCAGTACTTC
>TRBV4-1|TRBJ2-7|NA|NA|14
CASSLETQTYEQYF
TGCGCCAGCAGCCTTGAGACCCAAACCTACGAGCAGTACTTC
>TRBV5-5|TRBJ1-1|NA|NA|13
CASNRQENTEAFF
TGTGCCAGCAACCGACAGGAGAACACTGAAGCTTTCTTT
>TRBV6-6|TRBJ1-2|NA|NA|11
CASSPGDGYTF
TGTGCCAGCAGTCCGGGGGACGGCTACACCTTC
>TRBV9|TRBJ2-3|NA|TRBD2|16
CASSVVAGAPTDTQYF
TGTGCCAGCAGCGTAGTAGCGGGGGCGCCCACAGATACGCAGTATTTT
>TRBV5-6|TRBJ1-1|NA|NA|17
CASSPEPHPGRNTEAFF
TGTGCCAGCAGCCCCGAACCCCACCCAGGGAGGAACACTGAAGCTTTCTTT
>TRBV15|TRBJ1-5|NA|TRBD1|16
CATSNDRDREYQPQHF
TGTGCCACCAGCAATGACCGGGACAGAGAATATCAGCCCCAGCATTTT
>TRBV3-1/TRBV3-2|TRBJ2-5|NA|NA|16
CASSQGTVALGETQYF
TGTGCCAGCAGCCAAGGGACAGTTGCCCTGGGGGAGACCCAGTACTTC
>TRBV25-1|TRBJ2-3|NA|TRBD1|15
CASIMTGYSTDTQYF
TGTGCCAGCATTATGACAGGGTATAGCACAGATACGCAGTATTTT
>TRBV5-8|TRBJ2-7|NA|NA|16
CASSFRPGLTSYEQYF
TGTGCCAGCAGCTTCCGTCCAGGCCTTACTTCCTACGAGCAGTACTTC
>TRBV18|TRBJ2-7|once|NA|15
CASSPPGTVIYEQYF
TGTGCCAGCTCACCACCCGGGACGGTGATCTACGAGCAGTACTTC
>TRBV30|TRBJ1-4|NA|TRBD1|15
CAWSPLGQNNEKLFF
TGTGCCTGGAGTCCTTTGGGACAGAATAATGAAAAACTGTTTTTT
>TRBV10-2|TRBJ1-1|once|TRBD1|14
CASSDRGRGTEAFF
TGCGCCAGCAGCGACAGGGGGCGGGGCACTGAAGCTTTCTTT
>TRBV6-5|TRBJ1-3|NA|NA|14
CAVVLTDSGNTIYF
TGTGCCGTCGTTCTGACAGACTCTGGAAACACCATATATTTT
>TRBV27|TRBJ2-7|NA|NA|11
CASSLPYEQYF
TGTGCCAGCAGTTTACCTTACGAGCAGTACTTC
>TRBV25-1|TRBJ1-6|NA|NA|13
CASSDREGSPLHF
TGTGCCAGCAGTGACAGGGAAGGTTCACCCCTCCACTTT
>TRBV4-2|TRBJ2-1|NA|NA|14
CASSQVGTYNEQFF
TGTGCCAGCAGCCAAGTCGGCACCTACAATGAGCAGTTCTTC
>TRBV5-4|TRBJ1-2|NA|TRBD1|14
CASSRGQAPYGYTF
TGTGCCAGCAGCCGGGGACAGGCACCCTATGGCTACACCTTC
>TRBV19|TRBJ2-2|NA|NA|16
CASIPRWQGGTGELFF
TGTGCCAGTATCCCTAGGTGGCAGGGGGGAACCGGGGAGCTGTTTTTT
>TRBV4-2|TRBJ2-3|NA|TRBD2|16
CASSPYFRGRADTQYF
TGTGCCAGCAGCCCCTACTTCCGGGGGAGGGCGGATACGCAGTATTTT
>TRBV6-6|TRBJ1-6|NA|NA|14
CASSRAGDNSPLHF
TGTGCCAGCAGTAGGGCAGGGGATAATTCACCCCTCCACTTT
>TRBV18|TRBJ2-3|NA|NA|14
CASSPQRSTDTQYF
TGTGCCAGCTCACCACAGAGGAGCACAGATACGCAGTATTTT
>TRBV7-7|TRBJ2-7|NA|NA|13
CASSPTGTGEQYF
TGTGCCAGCAGTCCTACAGGGACCGGCGAGCAGTACTTC
>TRBV19|TRBJ2-2|NA|NA|14
CASGTATNTGELFF
TGTGCCAGTGGGACGGCGACGAACACCGGGGAGCTGTTTTTT
>TRBV6-5|TRBJ1-1|NA|NA|16
CASSYGFSLMNTEAFF
TGTGCCAGCAGTTATGGGTTCAGCCTGATGAACACTGAAGCTTTCTTT
>TRBV19|TRBJ2-3|once|NA|13
CASRDSPPHTQYF
TGTGCCAGTAGGGACTCCCCACCGCATACGCAGTATTTT
>TRBV5-1|TRBJ1-2|NA|NA|15
CASSSDGTTNYGYTF
TGCGCCAGCAGCTCGGACGGGACTACTAACTATGGCTACACCTTC
>TRBV6-2/TRBV6-3|TRBJ2-3|once|TRBD2|16
CASSRGTTSSTDTQYF
TGTGCCAGCAGCCGAGGGACTACTTCTAGCACAGATACGCAGTATTTT
>TRBV6-5|TRBJ2-1|NA|NA|15
CASSKTGPSYNEQFF
TGTGCCAGCAGTAAAACAGGTCCCTCCTACAATGAGCAGTTCTTC
>TRBV6-5|TRBJ1-2|NA|TRBD1|15
CASSPRQGGNYGYTF
TGTGCCAGCAGTCCCCGGCAGGGGGGTAACTATGGCTACACCTTC
>TRBV6-1|TRBJ2-4|NA|NA|19
CASSEGLRVVNLAKNIQYF
TGTGCCAGCAGTGAAGGCCTCAGGGTAGTTAACTTAGCCAAAAACATTCAGTACTTC
>TRBV6-5|TRBJ2-5|NA|TRBD1|15
CASKERDRGGETQYF
TGTGCCAGCAAGGAACGGGACAGGGGAGGAGAGACCCAGTACTTC
>TRBV6-1|TRBJ1-5|NA|TRBD1|18
CASSESPPGGGSNQPQHF
TGTGCCAGCAGTGAAAGTCCGCCAGGGGGCGGGAGCAATCAGCCCCAGCATTTT
>TRBV29-1|TRBJ1-1|few|NA|12
CSVETDNTEAFF
TGCAGCGTTGAAACAGACAACACTGAAGCTTTCTTT
>TRBV2|TRBJ1-1|NA|NA|11
CASSAGYETFF
TGTGCCAGCAGCGCAGGGTACGAGACTTTCTTT
>TRBV14|TRBJ2-2|NA|TRBD2|17
CASSSLLAGASTGELFF
TGTGCCAGCAGTTCCCTACTAGCGGGGGCCTCCACCGGGGAGCTGTTTTTT
>TRBV30|TRBJ1-5|NA|NA|13
CAWSVQGNQPQHF
TGTGCCTGGAGTGTGCAAGGGAATCAGCCCCAGCATTTT
>TRBV27|TRBJ1-2|NA|NA|16
CASSISSGDLLYGYTF
TGTGCCAGCAGTATCTCGTCGGGGGATTTACTCTATGGCTACACCTTC
>TRBV5-6|TRBJ1-1|NA|NA|15
CASSFRQPKNTEAFF
TGTGCCAGCAGCTTCCGGCAACCCAAGAACACTGAAGCTTTCTTT
>TRBV5-1|TRBJ2-1|NA|TRBD1|19
CASSLEDRGIVGSYNEQFF
TGCGCCAGCAGCCTGGAGGACAGGGGTATAGTTGGGTCCTACAATGAGCAGTTCTTC
>TRBV6-6|TRBJ1-1|NA|TRBD1|16
CASSPTGEAIETEAFF
TGTGCCAGCAGTCCAACAGGGGAGGCTATTGAGACTGAAGCTTTCTTT
>TRBV12-5|TRBJ1-1|NA|TRBD1|16
CASGLDPGQLPFEAFF
TGTGCTAGTGGTTTGGATCCGGGACAGCTACCGTTTGAAGCTTTCTTT
>TRBV9|TRBJ1-2|NA|TRBD1|16
CASTTPLTGSTYGYTF
TGTGCCAGCACCACACCTCTGACAGGGTCCACCTATGGCTACACCTTC
>TRBV24-1|TRBJ1-5|NA|TRBD1|14
CATSGTGSNQPQHF
TGTGCCACCAGCGGGACAGGGAGCAATCAGCCCCAGCATTTT
>TRBV5-5|TRBJ2-5|NA|TRBD1|16
CASSPGQGGYQETQYF
TGTGCCAGCAGCCCGGGACAGGGAGGTTACCAAGAGACCCAGTACTTC
>TRBV18|TRBJ2-7|NA|NA|13
CASSPGGPDEQYF
TGTGCCAGCTCACCAGGCGGTCCAGACGAGCAGTACTTC
>TRBV3-1/TRBV3-2|TRBJ2-3|NA|TRBD1|15
CASSQGTGWTDTQYF
TGTGCCAGCAGCCAAGGGACAGGGTGGACAGATACGCAGTATTTT
>TRBV14|TRBJ2-1|NA|TRBD2|16
CASSQLGGGEYNEQFF
TGTGCCAGCAGCCAACTCGGCGGGGGGGAATACAATGAGCAGTTCTTC
>TRBV19|TRBJ1-1|NA|NA|13
CASSPAWGTEAFF
TGTGCCAGTAGTCCCGCCTGGGGGACTGAAGCTTTCTTT
>TRBV19|TRBJ2-7|NA|NA|14
CASSITRDIYEQYF
TGTGCCAGTAGTATAACCCGGGACATCTACGAGCAGTACTTC
>TRBV25-1|TRBJ1-1|NA|NA|13
CASSPTVNTEAFF
TGTGCCAGCAGCCCGACGGTGAACACTGAAGCTTTCTTT
>TRBV15|TRBJ2-5|NA|TRBD1|15
CATSREQGAQETQYF
TGTGCCACCAGCAGAGAGCAGGGGGCTCAAGAGACCCAGTACTTC
>TRBV19|TRBJ2-7|NA|NA|12
CASSPRKGEQYF
TGTGCCAGTAGTCCCCGCAAGGGAGAGCAGTACTTC